This T cell receptor beta chain was identified in a study of shared clonotypes between healthy human individuals (TCRdb year 2020). Study-wide context: A couple of women and a few men aged 18 to 49 years were included in the cohort. Per donor, three plates each were used for CD4 naive and CD4 memory, two for CD8 naive, and one for CD8 memory. The study deeply sequenced blood TCR repertoires of about 5 healthy adults to estimate repertoire size and the extent of clonotype sharing between individuals. To increase sequencing depth and limit assay-specific biases, different laboratories used diverse techniques to prepare libraries and sequence TCR repertoires. Per donor, leukapheresis produced somewhere between about 0.94 and 9 billion PBMCs. The study at large found these results: Even with the large sequencing depth, rarefaction of the sorted-subset datasets indicated that sequencing was incomplete. Pairwise subsampling led to the expectation that sequencing depth would affect the degree of clonotype sharing among donors. About 5% of naive CD4, 3.5% of naive CD8, roughly 2.5% of memory CD4, and about 0.4% of memory CD8 clonotypes were shared across four donors. Only blood was sampled, and tissue TCR repertoires likely differ from those in blood. The genetic and exposure-history diversity represented was limited by the small number of donors. Estimated clonotype richness was generally larger for naive than for memory subsets. Compared with non-shared clonotypes, clonotypes shared by all four sorted-subset donors had higher generation probabilities.

The CDR3 sequence holds 12 residues, the cysteine and phenylalanine included. Just CDR3 DNA is preserved here, 36 bases in frame from base 1. V lost 8 bases and J lost 5 bases; the stretch between them is 12 bases long. CDR1 and CDR2, looked up from the germline V gene (reference sequence), are LNHDA and SQIVND. CD8 naive samples were CD45RO-negative cells positively selected for CCR7, giving a CD45RA+CCR7+ population that excluded TemRA cells. Healthy HIV-negative adults with no recently reported acute infections or vaccinations were included as donors. All donors were Caucasian adults living in Nashville, Tennessee, USA. After blood collection by leukapheresis, PBMCs were isolated using Ficoll-Histopaque density gradient centrifugation and then cryopreserved in the vapor phase of liquid nitrogen. Analytical flow cytometry was used to check the purity and quantity of every magnetically sorted T cell population. Genomic DNA was isolated from every sorted fraction and measured by UV absorbance on a Nanodrop 2000c.

TCR CDR3 regions were amplified from genomic DNA by multiplex PCR using the deep immunoSEQ assay. Extracted genomic DNA from each cell subset was distributed evenly across all wells of several immunoSEQ 96-well plates, and each plate was treated as a replicate. For sorted subsets, approximately 210 ng genomic DNA, equal to 25,000 to 35,000 T cell genomes, was loaded into each replicate PCR. Purified libraries were quantified with a Qubit 3.0 fluorometer, sized on a Bioanalyzer 2100, and re-quantified with the KAPA Library Quantification kit. A separate single-read 150-cycle Illumina NextSeq 550 flow cell was used to sequence each immunoSEQ 96-well plate. The study's processing was this. Because only junctional sequences without quality scores were contained in the immunoSEQ output, filtering matching that applied to full-length reads could not be performed. To assign V/J genes and CDR3, sequences were annotated against IMGT germline references using PyIR, a Python wrapper for IgBLAST v1.9. Reads were removed for weak V/J assignments (E-value above 1e-6), missing CDR3, stop codons, out-of-frame junctions, or ambiguous translated residues. A V3J clonotype was defined by an identical inferred V gene, J gene, and CDR3 amino acid sequence. The percentage overlap between two repertoires was calculated by dividing the number of shared unique clonotypes by the size of the smaller repertoire. Three approaches were used to assess repertoire richness: RTK rarefaction, the Chao1 estimator, and Recon v2.1 estimates of unobserved clonotypes. OLGA was used to compute generation probabilities for all TCRbeta clonotypes that the gDNA method yielded from a handful of donors. Imported from immuneACCESS, the table was reduced by TCRdb to in-frame sequences with V and J called. These copies leave out some clones; in studies compared against another copy, an unresolved V gene accounts for under half, and the cause of the remainder is not known. Clone size and V and J calls were adopted from that table, with D and trimming inferred from the DNA. For this sample the table gives around 560,000 clones, of which approximately 95% were detected only once. The biggest ten clones account for around 0.12% of the sample.

On this clone: This receptor's antigen is unknown. No base quality values were provided; no much bigger clone lies one nucleotide off. Different DNA sequences within this sample yield the same CDR3.

The clonotype was recovered from a woman in her thirties in good health. The sample comprised naive CD8+ T cells sorted from blood. The cell subset or site label of this sample denotes: CD45RA+CCR7+. The chain is made from TRBV19 and TRBJ1-1, and TRBD1 may be the D gene, going by 5 matching bases. At the DNA level, the sequence is TGTGCCAGTCGGACCGGGGGAACTGAAGCTTTCTTT. Its product reads: CASRTGGTEAFF.